These 30 T cell receptor beta chains were all obtained from the same sample, sequenced in a study of cytomegalovirus exposure and HLA in healthy donors. The PCR employed 60 Vbeta primers together with 13 Jbeta primers. Some clones are missing from TCRdb's copy, which holds only in-frame ones; the method was immunoSEQ multiplex PCR. Of about 140,000 clones listed, around 80% are singletons. The source material was PBMCs. These receptors were obtained from a woman in her 30s in good health and CMV-seronegative.

V gene TRBV7-9 combines with J gene TRBJ2-5; 10 nucleotides match TRBD2. The J call is doubtful: the DNA matches TRBJ2-7 better. Germline V gene sequence: CDR1 SEHNR, CDR2 FQNEAQ (reference sequence). This CDR3 region has 19 residues. The CDR3 region is CASSLAYQRGGRRTYEQYF. The CDR3 DNA reads TGTGCCAGCAGCTTAGCGTATCAGCGGGGGGGCAGGAGGACCTACGAGCAGTACTTC.

The rearrangement joins TRBV4-1 to TRBJ2-5, with 8 positions matching TRBD2. J was trimmed by 1 base and V by 2 bases; bases with no gene match: 6. This CDR3 comprises 16 residues. CDR1 MGHRA and CDR2 YSYEKL come from the germline V gene. The CDR3 is CASSQTSGGLQETQYF. DNA of the CDR3: TGCGCCAGCAGCCAAACCAGCGGGGGACTCCAAGAGACCCAGTACTTC.

The chain joins TRBV30 to TRBJ2-7; 7 bases match TRBD2. J was trimmed by 2 bases and V by 2 bases; bases with no gene match: 9. CDR3 length equals 15 residues. Germline-derived CDR1 and CDR2 are GTSNPN and SVGIG (reference sequence). The CDR3 loop reads CAWSFSGTLPYEQYF. CDR3 bases: TGTGCCTGGAGTTTCAGCGGGACCTTACCCTACGAGCAGTACTTC.

The chain joins TRBV18 to TRBJ2-5; D may be TRBD1 (5 bases). Germline V gene data show CDR1 as KGHSH and CDR2 as LQKENI. The CDR3 runs 15 residues. V was trimmed by 0 bases and J by 4 bases, leaving 12 bases between them. In DNA form, the CDR3 reads TGTGCCAGCTCACCACCGAGACAGCACGCAGAGACCCAGTACTTC. Its translation is CASSPPRQHAETQYF.

About this clone: Compared with germline, one end of the junction differs, possibly owing to a read error. CDR3 nucleotides: TGTTCCAGCATCCCGGGAGGGGGCTCGAACACCGGGGAGCTGTTTTTT. Amino acids: CSSIPGGGSNTGELFF. The chain recombines TRBV7-9 with TRBJ2-2; tentatively, D is TRBD2 (8 bases). The CDR3 is made up of 16 amino acids. Germline lookup yields CDR1 SEHNR and CDR2 FQNEAQ (reference sequence). Full variable domain (rest looked up from reference TRBV7-9 and TRBJ2-2): DTGVSQNPRHKITKRGQNVTFRCDPISEHNRLYWYRQTLGQGPEFLTYFQNEAQLEKSRLLSDRFSAERPKGSFSTLEIQRTEQGDSAMYLCSSIPGGGSNTGELFFGEGSRLTVL.

The chain has TRBV6-1 and TRBJ2-3; D unclear. The ends were cut back, 5 bases at V and 4 bases at J, with 16 bases in the middle. The CDR3 runs 15 residues. Germline assignment: CDR1 MNHNS and CDR2 SASEGT. The CDR3 loop is CASSTLRKAADTQYF. CDR3 in DNA: TGTGCCAGCAGTACCCTAAGGAAGGCGGCAGATACGCAGTATTTT.

This clone has just a few counts. This rearrangement joins TRBV30 to TRBJ1-1; tentatively, D is TRBD1 (5 bases). The CDR3 contains 14 residues. Germline CDR1 GTSNPN, CDR2 SVGIG (reference sequence). Trimming cost V 5 bases and J 6 bases, with 19 bases left between them. CDR3 in DNA: TGTGCCTGGGGTCCCGGACATTACCCCTCTGAAGCTTTCTTT. Protein sequence: CAWGPGHYPSEAFF.

The chain uses TRBV19 and TRBJ2-1; 11 bases match TRBD1. Germline CDR1 LNHDA, CDR2 SQIVND (reference sequence). CDR3 length equals 16 residues. After removal of 1 base from V and 7 bases from J, the junction contained 6 bases not matched to a gene. In DNA form, the CDR3 reads TGTGCCAGTAGTATAGGGGGGACAGGGGGTTTTAATGAGCAGTTCTTC. Translated: CASSIGGTGGFNEQFF.

This clone has just a few counts. V usage is TRBV2 and J usage is TRBJ1-1; no firm D call. The CDR3 totals 12 residues. V dropped 6 bases and J dropped 5 bases, with 10 bases sitting between them. Germline CDR1 is SNHLY and CDR2 is FYNNEI. This CDR3 reads CASSVGQTEAFF. The CDR3 DNA sequence: TGTGCCAGCAGCGTGGGCCAGACTGAAGCTTTCTTT. Full variable domain (outside the CDR3, taken from reference TRBV2 and TRBJ1-1): EPEVTQTPSHQVTQMGQEVILRCVPISNHLYFYWYRQILGQKVEFLVSFYNNEISEKSEIFDDQFSVERPDGSNFTLKIRSTKLEDSAMYFCASSVGQTEAFFGQGTRLTVV.

V gene TRBV19 combines with J gene TRBJ1-1; 8 bases align to TRBD1. The trim removed 5 bases at V and 3 bases at J, leaving 8 bases unmatched. The CDR3 has 15 residues. CDR1 is LNHDA and CDR2 is SQIVND in the germline V gene (reference sequence). In nucleotides, the CDR3 is TGTGCCAGTAGTCGTTGGACAGGGTTGGACACTGAAGCTTTCTTT. It encodes CASSRWTGLDTEAFF. Variable domain in full (rest from reference TRBV19 and TRBJ1-1): DGGITQSPKYLFRKEGQNVTLSCEQNLNHDAMYWYRQDPGQGLRLIYYSQIVNDFQKGDIAEGYSVSREKKESFPLTVTSAQKNPTAFYLCASSRWTGLDTEAFFGQGTRLTVV.

The rearrangement joins TRBV6-5 to TRBJ2-5; 9 bases match TRBD2. V was pared by 6 bases and J by 1 base, with 3 bases of the junction left unmatched. CDR3 size: 14 residues. Germline V CDR1 and CDR2: MNHEY, SVGAGI. For the CDR3, the DNA is TGTGCCAGCAGCCTTAGCGGGGGCCAAGAGACCCAGTACTTC. It yields the protein CASSLSGGQETQYF.

The V and J genes are TRBV9 and TRBJ2-7; 9 positions match TRBD1. The J segment lost 7 bases and the V segment lost 0 bases, leaving 8 bases of the junction unmatched. Germline V gene data show CDR1 as SGDLS and CDR2 as YYNGEE. CDR3 size: 15 residues. CDR3 in amino acids: CASSVAGQGNREQYF. In nucleotides, the CDR3 is TGTGCCAGCAGCGTAGCGGGACAGGGTAATAGGGAGCAGTACTTC.

The rearrangement uses TRBV9 and TRBJ1-4, with D possibly being TRBD1 (5 bases). V was pared by 0 bases and J by 7 bases, with 13 bases between. Looked up from germline, CDR1 is SGDLS and CDR2 is YYNGEE. The length of the CDR3 is 15 residues. The CDR3 loop is CASSVAGGASEKLFF. The CDR3 DNA sequence: TGTGCCAGCAGCGTAGCCGGAGGGGCTAGTGAAAAACTGTTTTTT.

The rearrangement joins TRBV5-1 to TRBJ1-4; the match to TRBD1 covers 8 bases. Germline loops: CDR1 SGHRS, CDR2 YFSETQ. The CDR3 consists of 15 residues. V lost 4 bases, J lost 5 bases, and 7 bases stayed unmatched. The CDR3 DNA reads TGCGCCAGCAGCGCCCAGGGGGCTGTAAATGAAAAACTGTTTTTT. It is translated as CASSAQGAVNEKLFF.

This clone was counted at least ten times. The chain recombines TRBV5-1 with TRBJ2-3, with 11 bases lining up with TRBD2. This CDR3 comprises 16 residues. V was pared by 2 bases and J by 2 bases, with 4 bases of the junction left unmatched. Germline CDR1 SGHRS, CDR2 YFSETQ. CDR3 nucleotides: TGCGCCAGCAGCTTACTAGCGGGAGACCCCACAGATACGCAGTATTTT. Translation gives CASSLLAGDPTDTQYF. Together with reference TRBV5-1 and TRBJ2-3, the CDR3 gives the full variable domain: KAGVTQTPRYLIKTRGQQVTLSCSPISGHRSVSWYQQTPGQGLQFLFEYFSETQRNKGNFPGRFSGRQFSNSRSEMNVSTLELGDSALYLCASSLLAGDPTDTQYFGPGTRLTVL.

This clone was detected only a few times. The V gene is TRBV2, the J gene TRBJ2-7; D uncertain. V was cut by 3 bases and J by 0 bases, with 15 bases left in between. The germline CDR1 and CDR2 sequences are SNHLY and FYNNEI. The CDR3 sequence is 16 residues long. The CDR3 nucleotides are TGTGCCAGCAGTGATTTCAAGCGAGTCAGCTCCTACGAGCAGTACTTC. Its translation: CASSDFKRVSSYEQYF.

This clone showed up just a few times. The rearrangement links TRBV4-1 to TRBJ1-1; no firm D call. Germline assignment: CDR1 MGHRA and CDR2 YSYEKL. The CDR3 covers 16 residues. The V and J ends lost 3 bases and 2 bases respectively, with 16 bases between them. The CDR3 loop is CASSQQRSGPNTEAFF. CDR3 DNA: TGCGCCAGCAGCCAGCAGCGGTCGGGCCCCAACACTGAAGCTTTCTTT.

This chain connects TRBV9 to TRBJ2-2, with TRBD2 identical over 9 bases. The germline V gene encodes CDR1 SGDLS and CDR2 YYNGEE. This CDR3 has 16 residues. Losses at the gene ends were 3 bases for V and 4 bases for J; bases not matched to a gene: 7. Here the CDR3 DNA reads TGTGCCAGCAGCGCCCACCGACTAGCGGCCACCGGGGAGCTGTTTTTT. It yields the protein CASSAHRLAATGELFF.

This clone was seen only a few times. The genes are TRBV9 and TRBJ1-1, with D perhaps matching TRBD1 (5 bases). This CDR3 has 14 residues. The V and J ends lost 5 bases and 4 bases respectively, with 15 bases between them. Germline CDR1 is SGDLS and CDR2 is YYNGEE. The CDR3 sequence: CASSGGIAGTEAFF. As DNA, the CDR3 is TGTGCCAGCAGTGGGGGGATAGCGGGCACTGAAGCTTTCTTT. Together with reference TRBV9 and TRBJ1-1, the CDR3 gives the full variable domain: DSGVTQTPKHLITATGQRVTLRCSPRSGDLSVYWYQQSLDQGLQFLIQYYNGEERAKGNILERFSAQQFPDLHSELNLSSLELGDSALYFCASSGGIAGTEAFFGQGTRLTVV.

The gene calls are TRBV21-1 and TRBJ2-7; the table's TRBD2 call for D was not verified on the DNA. TRBV21-1 is designated a pseudogene. This CDR3 has 14 residues. The CDR3 sequence: CASSSPGISYEQYF. The CDR3, as DNA: TGTGCCAGCAGCTCCCCGGGAATATCCTACGAGCAGTACTTC.

V gene TRBV27 combines with J gene TRBJ1-4; 7 positions agree with TRBD1. CDR3 length: 15 residues. In germline, CDR1 is MNHEY, CDR2 SMNVEV (reference sequence). Germline trimming cut 7 bases from V and 8 bases from J; bases unmatched to any gene: 13. The CDR3 here is CASIGRSTGTEKLFF. The CDR3 DNA sequence: TGTGCCAGCATTGGAAGGTCGACAGGGACGGAAAAACTGTTTTTT.

The V and J genes are TRBV7-3 and TRBJ1-2; TRBD1 is a possible D gene (5 bases). Trimming pared 5 bases from V and 2 bases from J, leaving 12 bases between. The CDR3 length is 14 residues. From germline, CDR1 is SGHTA and CDR2 FQGTGA. CDR3 DNA: TGTGCCAGCAGCCCCCGTGGGGCCAACTATGGCTACACCTTC. This codes for CASSPRGANYGYTF.

The V and J genes are TRBV5-1 and TRBJ1-1; 9 bases fit TRBD1. The CDR3 is 16 residues long. J was trimmed by 4 bases and V by 0 bases; bases with no gene match: 7. Germline V lookup: CDR1 SGHRS, CDR2 YFSETQ. CDR3 nucleotides: TGCGCCAGCAGCTTGGACAGGGGGCGCGTGAGCACTGAAGCTTTCTTT. As protein: CASSLDRGRVSTEAFF.

The chain is built from TRBV2 and TRBJ2-5, with 11 bases identical to TRBD2. The CDR3 sequence is 16 residues long. V shed 0 bases and J 5 bases; nucleotides not matched to a gene: 5. Germline V gives CDR1 SNHLY, CDR2 FYNNEI. CDR3 sequence reads: CASSEATRLAGETQYF. DNA for the CDR3: TGTGCCAGCAGTGAAGCAACGAGACTAGCGGGGGAGACCCAGTACTTC.

As DNA, the CDR3 is TGTGCCAGCAGCTCCGGACTAGCGGGGGTGATAGATACGCAGTATTTT. Protein sequence: CASSSGLAGVIDTQYF. The rearrangement joins TRBV5-4 to TRBJ2-3, with 13 positions matching TRBD2. CDR3 length: 16 amino acids. Per the germline V gene, CDR1 is SGHNT and CDR2 is YYREEE (reference sequence). The V and J ends lost 3 bases and 5 bases, in that order; junction bases with no gene match: 6.

The chain has TRBV28 and TRBJ2-7, with D perhaps TRBD2 (6 bases). The CDR3 is 15 residues long. Trimming removed 4 bases at V and 0 bases at J, with 13 bases between. The germline V gene has CDR1 MDHEN and CDR2 SYDVKM. The CDR3 sequence: CASSSLAGLSYEQYF. Here the CDR3 DNA reads TGTGCCAGCAGTTCCCTGGCGGGGCTCTCCTACGAGCAGTACTTC.

Details on this clone: At one of its ends the junction is not consistent with the germline gene, which may arise from a read error. This rearrangement joins TRBV7-9 to TRBJ2-7; D remains unclear. Germline CDR1 reads SEHNR; CDR2 reads FQNEAQ (reference sequence). The CDR3 is made up of 11 amino acids. CDR3 in amino acids: CSSTRDWWQYF. In nucleotides, the CDR3 is TGTTCCAGCACCCGAGATTGGTGGCAGTACTTC. Using reference TRBV7-9 and TRBJ2-7 for the parts outside the CDR3, the full variable domain is DTGVSQNPRHKITKRGQNVTFRCDPISEHNRLYWYRQTLGQGPEFLTYFQNEAQLEKSRLLSDRFSAERPKGSFSTLEIQRTEQGDSAMYLCSSTRDWWQYFGPGTRLTVT.

V is TRBV5-6 and J is TRBJ2-7; weak D call: TRBD1 (6 bases). The V and J ends lost 8 bases and 4 bases respectively, with 16 bases between them. Germline V gives CDR1 SGHDT, CDR2 YYEEEE. The CDR3 spans 13 residues. The CDR3 here is CASNNRVTYEQYF. The CDR3 region has the DNA TGTGCCAGTAACAACAGGGTCACGTACGAGCAGTACTTC.

J is TRBJ1-1 and V is TRBV5-1; a possible D gene is TRBD1 (5 bases). The CDR3 extends over 14 amino acids. V lost 1 base, J lost 4 bases, and 11 bases lay in between. CDR1 and CDR2 from the germline V gene are SGHRS and YFSETQ. Written as DNA, the CDR3 is TGCGCCAGCAGCTTGCCGGCCGGGGGCACTGAAGCTTTCTTT. It is translated as CASSLPAGGTEAFF.

This clone occurred a few times. The chain has TRBV11-2 and TRBJ2-3; TRBD2 matches at 10 bases. CDR1 SGHAT and CDR2 FQNNGV come from the germline V gene. The CDR3 runs to 18 residues. The trim removed 0 bases at V and 2 bases at J, leaving 8 bases unmatched. The CDR3 nucleotides read TGTGCCAGCAGCTTAGAATCTGGTAGCGGGGGGCCCACAGATACGCAGTATTTT. As protein: CASSLESGSGGPTDTQYF. Full variable domain (remainder filled in from reference TRBV11-2 and TRBJ2-3): EAGVAQSPRYKIIEKRQSVAFWCNPISGHATLYWYQQILGQGPKLLIQFQNNGVVDDSQLPKDRFSAERLKGVDSTLKIQPAKLEDSAVYLCASSLESGSGGPTDTQYFGPGTRLTVL.